The 9 T cell receptor beta chains in this list originate from one sample, sequenced in a study of memory CD4+ T cells and cytomegalovirus serostatus. Produced via immunoSEQ multiplex PCR; TCRdb's table is partial and in-frame only. The table lists about 52,000 clones, about three quarters of them singletons. Single viable CD3+CD4+CD8-CD45RO+ cells were sorted as the memory CD4+ T cells. The source material was memory CD4+ T cells from blood. Receptors were obtained from an adult in good health and CMV-seropositive.

The chain links TRBV6-5 to TRBJ1-5, with D unclear. The CDR3 is made up of 15 amino acids. V was shortened by 0 bases and J by 7 bases, with 13 bases between the two germline ends. CDR1 and CDR2 (germline): MNHEY, SVGAGI. The CDR3 DNA reads as TGTGCCAGCAGTTACTCGAGTACATCCCGGCAGCCCCAGCATTTT. Translating it yields CASSYSSTSRQPQHF.

This clone showed up just once. The V call is TRBV4-2, the J call TRBJ2-1; D may be TRBD2 (5 bases). The CDR3 sequence is 17 residues long. V lost 8 bases to trimming and J lost 2 bases, with 22 bases between them. Germline CDR1 is LGHNA and CDR2 is YNFKEQ. CDR3: CASAVGTGRAAYNEQFF. CDR3 DNA sequence: TGTGCCAGCGCGGTGGGTACCGGGCGGGCGGCCTACAATGAGCAGTTCTTC.

The chain combines TRBV30 with TRBJ1-2, with a weak D call TRBD1 (6 bases). The germline CDR1 and CDR2 sequences are GTSNPN and SVGIG (reference sequence). There are 15 residues in the CDR3. Between the trimmed V and J ends, which lost 3 bases and 2 bases, there was a span of 16 bases. CDR3 region: CAWREDRWRNYGYTF. CDR3 DNA: TGTGCCTGGAGAGAAGACAGGTGGCGGAACTATGGCTACACCTTC. Looking up the rest from reference TRBV30 and TRBJ1-2 gives the full variable domain: SQTIHQWPATLVQPVGSPLSLECTVEGTSNPNLYWYRQAAGRGLQLLFYSVGIGQISSEVPQNLSASRPQDRQFILSSKKLLLSDSGFYLCAWREDRWRNYGYTFGSGTRLTVV.

The V and J genes are TRBV18 and TRBJ2-1; tentatively, D is TRBD2 (6 bases). V was pared by 3 bases and J by 3 bases, with 9 bases between. The CDR3 sequence is 14 residues long. Germline V lookup: CDR1 KGHSH, CDR2 LQKENI. The CDR3 nucleotides are TGTGCCAGCTCACCCACGACTAGCTACAATGAGCAGTTCTTC. Amino acids: CASSPTTSYNEQFF. The complete variable domain, with remaining parts taken from reference TRBV18 and TRBJ2-1, reads NAGVMQNPRHLVRRRGQEARLRCSPMKGHSHVYWYRQLPEEGLKFMVYLQKENIIDESGMPKERFSAEFPKEGPSILRIQQVVRGDSAAYFCASSPTTSYNEQFFGPGTRLTVL.

This chain joins TRBV6-1 and TRBJ1-5; a possible D gene is TRBD1 (5 bases). Germline V gene sequence: CDR1 MNHNS, CDR2 SASEGT. The CDR3 consists of 14 residues. V was pared by 6 bases and J by 8 bases, with 17 bases between. In DNA form, the CDR3 reads TGTGCCAGCAGGGCCGGGACTTCACGAGAGCCCCAGCATTTT. Its protein product is CASRAGTSREPQHF.

The chain carries TRBV2 and TRBJ1-4; 7 bases line up with TRBD1. CDR1 is SNHLY, CDR2 FYNNEI, per germline. The trim removed 11 bases at V and 6 bases at J, leaving 6 bases unmatched. The CDR3 consists of 12 residues. The CDR3, as DNA: TGTGCCTCACAGGGGTCTTATGAAAAACTGTTTTTT. Translation gives CASQGSYEKLFF.

V and J are TRBV6-5 and TRBJ1-1; perhaps TRBD1 as D (5 bases). This CDR3 contains 13 residues. The V gene's germline CDR1 is MNHEY and CDR2 SVGAGI. Trimming shortened V by 4 bases and J by 5 bases, and 11 bases separated the two germline ends. The CDR3 nucleotides are TGTGCCAGCAGTTTTGACGGGGGGACTGAAGCTTTCTTT. Translation gives CASSFDGGTEAFF.

This rearrangement joins TRBV19 to TRBJ2-3; 7 bases map to TRBD1. CDR1 and CDR2 from the germline V gene are LNHDA and SQIVND (reference sequence). This CDR3 has 17 residues. The trim removed 5 bases at V and 1 base at J, leaving 12 bases unmatched. The CDR3 DNA reads TGTGCCAGTAGTTTGGGGGACAGAGCCTCTCGCACAGATACGCAGTATTTT. This encodes CASSLGDRASRTDTQYF.

This clone has a single count. The chain uses TRBV2 and TRBJ1-5; D is unresolved. The CDR3 consists of 12 residues. V shed 3 bases and J shed 6 bases, with 6 bases lying between them. Per the germline V gene, CDR1 is SNHLY and CDR2 is FYNNEI. The CDR3 reads CASSDYGQPQHF. The CDR3 nucleotides are TGTGCCAGCAGTGACTACGGTCAGCCCCAGCATTTT.